This T cell receptor beta chain is from a study of CD8+ T cells in alopecia areata. Overall study context: Treated patients were given 5 to 10 mg oral tofacitinib twice daily. Tofacitinib ran 6 to 18 months, followed by 6 months off drug.

Sequencing templates came from extracted RNA that was reverse transcribed into cDNA. Clones were read by immunoSEQ multiplex PCR, and TCRdb kept only the in-frame ones, dropping some. The table lists 200,000 to 250,000 clones, about 68% of them singletons. The CDR3 spans 15 residues. CDR1 is SQVTM and CDR2 is ANQGSEA in the germline V gene. V dropped 8 bases and J dropped 0 bases, with 17 bases sitting between them. The sequences come from CD4+ T cells sorted from blood, collected at week 0. This clonotype originated in a human donor with alopecia areata. The chain is built from TRBV29-1 and TRBJ1-5; D is ambiguous. As DNA, the CDR3 is TGCAGCCCAACCCACAGAATGTATAGCAATCAGCCCCAGCATTTT. Translation: CSPTHRMYSNQPQHF. Based on the CDR3 plus reference TRBV29-1 and TRBJ1-5, the full variable domain is SAVISQKPSRDICQRGTSLTIQCQVDSQVTMMFWYRQQPGQSLTLIATANQGSEATYESGFVIDKFPISRPNLTFSTLTVSNMSPEDSSIYLCSPTHRMYSNQPQHFGDGTRLSIL.